Sequencing of this TCR beta chain was carried out in a study of blood T cell repertoires in COVID-19 (dated by TCRdb to the early 2020s). Notes on the research overall: Samples covering the acute and convalescent phases of COVID-19 were provided by collaborators in the United States, Italy and Spain. HLA class I and class II types, where available, came from metadata supplied by the sample provider rather than from assay-based typing. The samples were drawn from the first 160 participants of the ongoing ImmuneRACE study and from 950 to 1,500 subjects provided by 6 global collaborators. The repertoires were released in a freely available public database meant as a resource for research on the immune response to SARS-CoV-2. Sample metadata almost always included a de-identified subject ID, COVID-19 status, age in years and sex. The prospective study material was composed of cDNA or gDNA derived from T cells, B-cell-depleted T cells, or PBMCs. Deeply sampled blood TCRbeta repertoires from subjects exposed to, actively infected with, or recovered from COVID-19 were included in the dataset.

Broad study findings and their caveats: How much clinical and demographic metadata was included differed by source and by participant, and the metadata was provided uncurated.

TCRbeta CDR3 regions were amplified from genomic DNA by means of the immunoSEQ Assay, a bias-controlled multiplex PCR. The authors' analysis ran thus. The number of nucleated cells in each sample was estimated from the amplification of reference gene primers within the assay. Sequence reads were collapsed and filtered to measure the absolute abundance of every unique TCRbeta CDR3 rearrangement. For each sample, productive Simpson clonality was calculated as the square root of Simpson's diversity index over productive rearrangements. As stored in TCRdb, this immuneACCESS dataset retains in-frame rearrangements with V and J assigned. A fraction of the clones does not appear; measured against another copy, unresolved V genes explain less than half of the discrepancy, and the remainder lacks a known reason. That table is the source of V, J and clone size, and D and trimming were worked out from the DNA. This sample comprises approximately 190,000 clones, around four fifths of them detected only once. Around 21% of the sample rests with the top ten.

This clone was recorded only once. It has no known antigen specificity. No much larger clone exists at a distance of one base, and base qualities are not known. Taken from the germline V gene, the CDR1 and CDR2 loops are MRHNA and SNTAGT. The cysteine opens and the phenylalanine closes a CDR3 of 15 amino acids. The only DNA kept is the CDR3, 45 bases in frame from the first base. The germline V end is reduced by 11 bases and the J end by 1 base; junction bases left unmatched: 8. Collaborating institutions collected whole blood in K2EDTA tubes following their own protocols. Collaborator samples were shipped for TCRbeta analysis as frozen whole blood, isolated PBMCs, or DNA extracted from either sample type.

The chain employs TRBV6-4 and TRBJ2-1; 10 junctional bases match TRBD2. The material sequenced was peripheral blood. This sequence was found in a human donor in a cohort sampled during active COVID-19. In nucleotide form, the sequence is TGTGCCTCCAGCACACTAGCGGGGTCCTACAATGAGCAGTTCTTC. Its translation is CASSTLAGSYNEQFF.